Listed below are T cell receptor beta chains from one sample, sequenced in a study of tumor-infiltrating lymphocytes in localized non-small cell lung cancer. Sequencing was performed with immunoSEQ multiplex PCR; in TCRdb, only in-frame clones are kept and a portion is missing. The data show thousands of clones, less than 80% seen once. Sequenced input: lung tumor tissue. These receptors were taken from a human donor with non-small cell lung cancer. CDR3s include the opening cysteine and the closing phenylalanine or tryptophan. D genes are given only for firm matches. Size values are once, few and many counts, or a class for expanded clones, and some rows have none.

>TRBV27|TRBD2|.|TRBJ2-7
CASSLSLAGPVEQYF
TGTGCCAGCAGCTTGTCGCTAGCGGGACCCGTAGAGCAGTACTTC
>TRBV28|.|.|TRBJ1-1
CASNESGRVAFF
TGTGCCAGCAATGAGTCAGGGAGGGTGGCTTTCTTT
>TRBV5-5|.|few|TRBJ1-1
CASSLRPNTEAFF
TGTGCCAGCAGCTTGAGGCCGAACACTGAAGCTTTCTTT
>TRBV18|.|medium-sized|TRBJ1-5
CASSLASPLGYHSNQPQHF
TGTGCCAGCTCACTGGCCTCACCATTGGGGTACCATAGCAATCAGCCCCAGCATTTT
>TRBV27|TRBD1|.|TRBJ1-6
CASSRGQGNNSPLHF
TGTGCCAGCAGCCGCGGACAGGGGAATAATTCACCCCTCCACTTT
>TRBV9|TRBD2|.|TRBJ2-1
CASSVGLAGYNEQFF
TGTGCCAGCAGCGTAGGTCTAGCGGGTTACAATGAGCAGTTCTTC
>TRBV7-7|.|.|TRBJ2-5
CASSLSGPSLQETQYF
TGTGCTAGCAGCTTATCGGGACCGAGCCTCCAAGAGACCCAGTACTTC
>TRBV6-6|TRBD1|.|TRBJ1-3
CASKRQGTDSGNTIYF
TGTGCCAGCAAACGACAGGGGACAGACTCTGGAAACACCATATATTTT
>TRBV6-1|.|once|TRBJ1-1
CASKSSIHEAFF
TGTGCCAGCAAGTCCAGCATCCATGAAGCTTTCTTT
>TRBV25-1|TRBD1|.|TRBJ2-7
CASSYGTGGSSYEQYF
TGTGCCAGCAGTTACGGGACAGGGGGCAGCTCCTACGAGCAGTACTTC
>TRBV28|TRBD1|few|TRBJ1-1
CASSEGTGGAGTEAFF
TGTGCCAGCAGTGAAGGGACAGGGGGCGCGGGAACTGAAGCTTTCTTT
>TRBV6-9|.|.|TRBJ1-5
CATWTANSNQPQHF
TGTGCCACCTGGACAGCAAATAGCAATCAGCCCCAGCATTTT
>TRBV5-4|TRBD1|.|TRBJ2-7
CASSFQQGAYEQYF
TGTGCCAGCAGCTTCCAACAGGGGGCATACGAGCAGTACTTC
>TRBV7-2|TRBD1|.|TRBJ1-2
CASSLGWTGRSSNYGYTF
TGTGCCAGCAGCTTAGGCTGGACAGGGCGATCTTCGAACTATGGCTACACCTTC
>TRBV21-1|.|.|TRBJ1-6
CASDNNSPLHF
TGTGCCAGCGACAATAATTCACCCCTCCACTTT
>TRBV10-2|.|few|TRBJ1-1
CASAGRLNTEAFF
TGCGCCAGCGCCGGACGGTTGAACACTGAAGCTTTCTTT
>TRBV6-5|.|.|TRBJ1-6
CASSYRERTSPLHF
TGTGCCAGCAGTTACCGGGAGAGAACGTCGCCCCTCCACTTT
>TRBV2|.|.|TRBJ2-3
CASIGATSTDTQYF
TGTGCCAGCATCGGAGCGACTAGCACAGATACGCAGTATTTT
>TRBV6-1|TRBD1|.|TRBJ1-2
CASSFRQGGYGYTF
TGTGCCAGCAGCTTCCGACAGGGAGGCTATGGCTACACCTTC
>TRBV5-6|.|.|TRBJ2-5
CASSLDRVGFQETQYF
TGTGCCAGCAGCTTGGACAGGGTAGGATTCCAAGAGACCCAGTACTTC
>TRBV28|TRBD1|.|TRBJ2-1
CASSWPGTGGVDEQFF
TGTGCCAGCAGTTGGCCCGGGACAGGGGGCGTCGATGAGCAGTTCTTC
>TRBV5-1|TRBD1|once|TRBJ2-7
CASSLANRGQSYEQYF
TGCGCCAGCAGCTTGGCTAACAGGGGGCAGTCCTACGAGCAGTACTTC
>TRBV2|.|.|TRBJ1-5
CASSPDSGNQPQHF
TGTGCCAGCAGTCCGGACAGTGGCAATCAGCCCCAGCATTTT
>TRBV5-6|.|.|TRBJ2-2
CASSLGGVITGELFF
TGTGCCAGCAGCTTGGGCGGAGTTATCACCGGGGAGCTGTTTTTT
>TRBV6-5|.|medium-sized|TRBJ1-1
CASSYSATANTEAFF
TGTGCCAGCAGTTACTCCGCAACAGCGAACACTGAAGCTTTCTTT
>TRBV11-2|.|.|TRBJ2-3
CASSPSDTQYF
TGTGCCAGCAGCCCATCGGATACGCAGTATTTT
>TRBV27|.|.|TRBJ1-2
CASSLRQSGGYTF
TGTGCCAGCAGTCTACGGCAATCAGGGGGCTACACCTTC
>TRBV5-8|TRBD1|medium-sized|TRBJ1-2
CASSLEGAFNYGYTF
TGTGCCAGCAGCTTGGAGGGGGCGTTTAACTATGGCTACACCTTC
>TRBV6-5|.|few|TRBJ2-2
CASSYSSGNTGELFF
TGTGCCAGCAGTTACTCTAGCGGGAACACCGGGGAGCTGTTTTTT
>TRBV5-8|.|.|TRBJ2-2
CASSPLRGGELFF
TGTGCCAGCAGCCCCTTGAGAGGCGGGGAGCTGTTTTTT
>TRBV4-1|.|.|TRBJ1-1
CASSQVGNTEAFF
TGCGCCAGCAGCCAAGTGGGGAACACTGAAGCTTTCTTT
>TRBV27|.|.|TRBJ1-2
CASSLRGDGYTF
TGTGCCAGCAGTCTTCGGGGAGATGGCTACACCTTC
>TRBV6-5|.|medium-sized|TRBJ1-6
CASSSGTRNSPLHF
TGTGCCAGCAGTTCCGGGACGAGGAATTCACCCCTCCACTTT
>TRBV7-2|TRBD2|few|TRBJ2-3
CASSLAGLGGDTQYF
TGTGCCAGCAGCTTAGCGGGACTAGGGGGGGATACGCAGTATTTT
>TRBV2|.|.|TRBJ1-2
CASSARLYGYTF
TGTGCCAGCAGTGCTCGGCTTTATGGCTACACCTTC
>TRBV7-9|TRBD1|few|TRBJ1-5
CASSTRDRGNQPQHF
TGTGCCAGCAGCACCCGGGACAGGGGCAATCAGCCCCAGCATTTT
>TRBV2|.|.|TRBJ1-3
CASSDTGSSGNTIYF
TGTGCCAGCAGTGATACGGGGAGCTCTGGAAACACCATATATTTT
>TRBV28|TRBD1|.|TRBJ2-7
CASSRHRDRGSYEQYF
TGTGCCAGCAGTCGACACCGGGACAGGGGTTCCTACGAGCAGTACTTC
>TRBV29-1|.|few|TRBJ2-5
CSVAVGETQYF
TGCAGCGTTGCGGTGGGGGAGACCCAGTACTTC
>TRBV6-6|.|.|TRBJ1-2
CASSEQGGGYGYTF
TGTGCCAGCAGTGAGCAGGGTGGGGGCTATGGCTACACCTTC
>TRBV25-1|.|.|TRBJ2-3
CASSEGGASTDTQYF
TGTGCCAGCAGTGAAGGGGGGGCTAGCACAGATACGCAGTATTTT
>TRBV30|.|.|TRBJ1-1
CAWRTVGVNTEAFF
TGTGCCTGGAGGACAGTGGGGGTGAACACTGAAGCTTTCTTT
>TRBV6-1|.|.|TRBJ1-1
CASSEIGNTEAFF
TGTGCCAGCAGTGAAATCGGGAACACTGAAGCTTTCTTT
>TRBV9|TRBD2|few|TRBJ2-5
CASSVSLAGVTGEETQYF
TGTGCCAGCAGCGTATCCCTAGCGGGAGTGACGGGGGAGGAGACCCAGTACTTC
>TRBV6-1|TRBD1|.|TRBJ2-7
CASSERTGSDKQYF
TGTGCCAGCAGTGAACGGACAGGGTCGGATAAGCAGTACTTC
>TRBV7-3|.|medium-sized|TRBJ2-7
CASSLTSGDSYEQYF
TGTGCCAGCAGCTTAACCTCGGGAGACTCCTACGAGCAGTACTTC
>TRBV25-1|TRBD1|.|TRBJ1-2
CASSAGGYGYTF
TGTGCCAGCAGTGCAGGGGGGTATGGCTACACCTTC
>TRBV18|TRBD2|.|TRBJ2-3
CASSRAAGGTDTQYF
TGTGCCAGCTCAAGGGCAGCGGGAGGGACAGATACGCAGTATTTT
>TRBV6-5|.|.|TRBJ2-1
CASTTVANEQFF
TGTGCCAGCACCACGGTGGCCAATGAGCAGTTCTTC
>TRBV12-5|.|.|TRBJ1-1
CASGFSKEAFF
TGTGCTAGTGGTTTTTCCAAGGAAGCTTTCTTT